A single T cell receptor beta chain is shown here with its context. What it binds is unknown. V dropped 1 base and J dropped 4; count of bases not matched to a gene: 2. CDR3 size: 15 residues. CDR1 is MNHEY and CDR2 is SVGAGI in the germline V gene. This sample is part of a study of T cell responses to AZD1222 COVID-19 vaccine. Study-wide results and limits: Clonal diversity was possibly underestimated, and the donors were mostly white British, with more females. At 160-218 and 743-854, vaccine-associated CD4 TCRs were dominant, and they spanned spike.

Libraries were prepared by immunoSEQ multiplex PCR; TCRdb keeps only in-frame clonotypes and omits some of them. The data show about 180,000 clones, 90% to 95% seen once. Sequenced material: peripheral blood, taken on day 0 of AZD1222 vaccination. The chain combines TRBV6-5 with TRBJ1-1; 11 bases fit TRBD1. The receptor was derived from an adult in good health. The CDR3 coding sequence is TGTGCCAGCAGTTACTGGGACAGGGGGGGCACTGAAGCTTTCTTT. Its protein is CASSYWDRGGTEAFF.